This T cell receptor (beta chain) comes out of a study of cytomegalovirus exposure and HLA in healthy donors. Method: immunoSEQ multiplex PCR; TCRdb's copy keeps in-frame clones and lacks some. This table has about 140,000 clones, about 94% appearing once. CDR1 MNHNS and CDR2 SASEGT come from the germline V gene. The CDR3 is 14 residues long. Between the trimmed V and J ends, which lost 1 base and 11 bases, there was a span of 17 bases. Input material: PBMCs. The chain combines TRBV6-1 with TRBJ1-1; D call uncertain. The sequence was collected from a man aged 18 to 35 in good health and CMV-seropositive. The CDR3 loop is CASSEGREADRAFF. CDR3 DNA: TGTGCCAGCAGTGAAGGGAGGGAAGCTGATAGGGCTTTCTTT.